A selection of T cell receptor beta chains follows, all from one sample in a study of T-cell memory formation after mild COVID-19. Each CDR3 protein gets one entry after TCRdb re-called the 5' RACE reads with MiXCR. This sample has 140,000 or so distinct CDR3 sequences; 14% occur once, and the top ten carry about 26%. Source material: PBMCs or a T cell subset sorted from them (not recorded which). These receptors came from an adult woman who had mild COVID-19 (a few samples of this study predate the infection). Cell type and time point are not known. CDR3s include the opening cysteine and the closing phenylalanine or tryptophan. The D gene is left open where the match is weak. Clone sizes are given selectively: once, few, many, or a class where the clone is expanded.

v_call: TRBV11-2; d_call: NA; clone_size: NA; j_call: TRBJ2-7; cdr3_aa: CASSFNSAIYEQYF; cdr3_nt: TGTGCCAGCAGCTTCAACAGTGCAATTTACGAGCAGTACTTC
v_call: TRBV5-4; d_call: NA; clone_size: NA; j_call: TRBJ1-2; cdr3_aa: CASSEGDGYTF; cdr3_nt: TGTGCCAGCAGCGAAGGAGATGGCTACACCTTC
v_call: TRBV6-2/TRBV6-3; d_call: NA; clone_size: NA; j_call: TRBJ2-1; cdr3_aa: CASSYSRNEQFF; cdr3_nt: TGTGCCAGCAGTTACTCACGCAATGAGCAGTTCTTC
v_call: TRBV5-1; d_call: NA; clone_size: NA; j_call: TRBJ1-2; cdr3_aa: CASSLSPGDYGYTF; cdr3_nt: TGCGCCAGCAGCTTGTCTCCAGGGGACTATGGCTACACCTTC
v_call: TRBV5-6; d_call: NA; clone_size: few; j_call: TRBJ1-2; cdr3_aa: CASSPVVAGGGYTF; cdr3_nt: TGTGCCAGCAGCCCTGTCGTGGCCGGGGGCGGCTACACCTTC
v_call: TRBV6-5; d_call: TRBD1; clone_size: few; j_call: TRBJ1-1; cdr3_aa: CASSDRTGPKGPEAFF; cdr3_nt: TGTGCCAGCAGTGACCGGACAGGCCCGAAGGGTCCTGAAGCTTTCTTT
v_call: TRBV12-3/TRBV12-4; d_call: NA; clone_size: many; j_call: TRBJ1-6; cdr3_aa: CASSSGHRDSPLHF; cdr3_nt: TGTGCCAGCAGTTCCGGTCACAGGGACTCACCCCTCCACTTT
v_call: TRBV4-3; d_call: NA; clone_size: NA; j_call: TRBJ1-2; cdr3_aa: CASSQDRFYGYTF; cdr3_nt: TGCGCCAGCAGCCAAGATCGGTTCTATGGCTACACCTTC
v_call: TRBV27; d_call: TRBD2; clone_size: few; j_call: TRBJ2-1; cdr3_aa: CASSLGLDLYNEQFF; cdr3_nt: TGTGCCAGCAGCTTGGGACTAGACCTCTACAATGAGCAGTTCTTC
v_call: TRBV9; d_call: NA; clone_size: few; j_call: TRBJ2-7; cdr3_aa: CASSRGASQDEQYF; cdr3_nt: TGTGCCAGCAGTCGGGGGGCGTCCCAGGACGAGCAGTACTTC
v_call: TRBV2; d_call: NA; clone_size: NA; j_call: TRBJ2-1; cdr3_aa: CASRVNIDEQFF; cdr3_nt: TGTGCCAGCAGGGTTAACATCGATGAGCAGTTCTTC
v_call: TRBV2; d_call: NA; clone_size: many; j_call: TRBJ2-4; cdr3_aa: CASSEARWGAGTKNIQYF; cdr3_nt: TGTGCCAGCAGTGAAGCGCGATGGGGGGCAGGGACCAAAAACATTCAGTACTTC
v_call: TRBV2; d_call: TRBD1; clone_size: few; j_call: TRBJ1-1; cdr3_aa: CASSLQGIGTEAFF; cdr3_nt: TGTGCCAGCAGTCTACAGGGGATTGGCACTGAAGCTTTCTTT
v_call: TRBV25-1; d_call: TRBD2; clone_size: NA; j_call: TRBJ2-7; cdr3_aa: CASSLTGTSHEQYF; cdr3_nt: TGTGCCAGCAGTTTAACCGGGACTAGCCACGAGCAGTACTTC
v_call: TRBV7-9; d_call: TRBD1; clone_size: few; j_call: TRBJ2-7; cdr3_aa: CASSFRPDRGYEQYF; cdr3_nt: TGTGCCAGCAGCTTTCGTCCCGACAGGGGCTACGAGCAGTACTTC
v_call: TRBV28; d_call: NA; clone_size: once; j_call: TRBJ1-2; cdr3_aa: CASRQDENYGYTF; cdr3_nt: TGTGCCAGCAGACAGGATGAAAACTATGGCTACACCTTC
v_call: TRBV9; d_call: TRBD2; clone_size: few; j_call: TRBJ2-3; cdr3_aa: CASSVDPSGGNTDTQYF; cdr3_nt: TGTGCCAGCAGCGTAGATCCCAGCGGGGGGAACACAGATACGCAGTATTTT
v_call: TRBV4-1; d_call: TRBD1; clone_size: NA; j_call: TRBJ2-7; cdr3_aa: CASSQERTGRYYEQYF; cdr3_nt: TGCGCCAGCAGCCAAGAGCGGACAGGGCGTTACTACGAGCAGTACTTC
v_call: TRBV7-9; d_call: NA; clone_size: few; j_call: TRBJ2-1; cdr3_aa: CASSLGQGGHNEQFF; cdr3_nt: TGTGCCAGCAGCTTGGGCCAGGGAGGCCACAATGAGCAGTTCTTC
v_call: TRBV14; d_call: NA; clone_size: NA; j_call: TRBJ2-7; cdr3_aa: CASSQYPGLYEQYF; cdr3_nt: TGTGCCAGCAGCCAGTACCCGGGACTCTACGAGCAGTACTTC
v_call: TRBV4-2; d_call: TRBD2; clone_size: NA; j_call: TRBJ2-3; cdr3_aa: CASSQLAGEVDTQYF; cdr3_nt: TGTGCCAGCAGCCAACTAGCGGGGGAGGTAGATACGCAGTATTTT
v_call: TRBV5-6; d_call: NA; clone_size: NA; j_call: TRBJ1-2; cdr3_aa: CASGLKGEGYTF; cdr3_nt: TGTGCCAGCGGATTAAAGGGGGAAGGCTACACCTTC
v_call: TRBV4-1; d_call: TRBD1; clone_size: NA; j_call: TRBJ2-1; cdr3_aa: CASSLSPGQGDEQFF; cdr3_nt: TGCGCCAGCAGCCTATCCCCCGGACAGGGAGATGAGCAGTTCTTC
v_call: TRBV7-2; d_call: NA; clone_size: few; j_call: TRBJ2-1; cdr3_aa: CASSFRDSIISEQFF; cdr3_nt: TGTGCCAGCAGCTTTCGGGACTCGATTATAAGTGAGCAGTTCTTC
v_call: TRBV10-3; d_call: TRBD1; clone_size: NA; j_call: TRBJ2-6; cdr3_aa: CAISDYRDSLSGANVLTF; cdr3_nt: TGTGCCATCAGTGATTACCGGGACAGCCTCTCTGGGGCCAACGTCCTGACTTTC
v_call: TRBV6-5; d_call: NA; clone_size: NA; j_call: TRBJ1-1; cdr3_aa: CASSYPSEVGFGTEAFF; cdr3_nt: TGTGCCAGCAGTTACCCGAGTGAAGTGGGATTCGGCACTGAAGCTTTCTTT
v_call: TRBV2; d_call: NA; clone_size: once; j_call: TRBJ1-1; cdr3_aa: CASTLLLTEAFF; cdr3_nt: TGTGCCAGCACCCTCCTGCTCACTGAAGCTTTCTTT
v_call: TRBV9; d_call: TRBD1; clone_size: few; j_call: TRBJ1-6; cdr3_aa: CASSALTGAHSPLHF; cdr3_nt: TGTGCCAGCAGCGCCCTTACAGGGGCGCATTCACCCCTCCACTTT
v_call: TRBV7-2; d_call: NA; clone_size: few; j_call: TRBJ2-7; cdr3_aa: CASSLEGLVVRTSGLSF; cdr3_nt: TGTGCCAGCAGCTTAGAGGGTCTGGTAGTGAGAACATCAGGGTTGTCCTTC
v_call: TRBV24-1; d_call: NA; clone_size: NA; j_call: TRBJ2-2; cdr3_aa: CATSDLTGTHNTGELFF; cdr3_nt: TGTGCCACCAGTGATTTGACCGGGACCCACAACACCGGGGAGCTGTTTTTT
v_call: TRBV7-9; d_call: NA; clone_size: NA; j_call: TRBJ2-7; cdr3_aa: CASSPETWVYEQYF; cdr3_nt: TGTGCCAGCAGCCCCGAAACATGGGTCTACGAGCAGTACTTC
v_call: TRBV27; d_call: NA; clone_size: NA; j_call: TRBJ1-1; cdr3_aa: CASSSGLRGETEAFF; cdr3_nt: TGTGCCAGCAGTTCCGGTCTTAGGGGGGAGACTGAAGCTTTCTTT
v_call: TRBV10-3; d_call: TRBD2; clone_size: few; j_call: TRBJ2-3; cdr3_aa: CAISATSLGGDTDTQYF; cdr3_nt: TGTGCCATCAGTGCGACATCTCTGGGGGGGGACACAGATACGCAGTATTTT
v_call: TRBV27; d_call: TRBD1; clone_size: few; j_call: TRBJ1-2; cdr3_aa: CASTGQGAGGYGYTF; cdr3_nt: TGTGCCAGCACTGGACAGGGCGCGGGCGGCTATGGCTACACCTTC
v_call: TRBV24-1; d_call: NA; clone_size: few; j_call: TRBJ2-7; cdr3_aa: CATSDQRANEQYF; cdr3_nt: TGTGCCACCAGTGATCAACGGGCGAACGAGCAGTACTTC
v_call: TRBV7-9; d_call: TRBD2; clone_size: NA; j_call: TRBJ2-3; cdr3_aa: CASSLLAGPTDTQYF; cdr3_nt: TGTGCCAGCAGCTTATTAGCGGGGCCGACAGATACGCAGTATTTT
v_call: TRBV4-1; d_call: NA; clone_size: few; j_call: TRBJ2-7; cdr3_aa: CASSQSSDYEQYF; cdr3_nt: TGCGCCAGCAGCCAAAGCTCTGACTACGAGCAGTACTTC
v_call: TRBV4-3; d_call: TRBD2; clone_size: NA; j_call: TRBJ2-5; cdr3_aa: CASSPGVAGGWAQYF; cdr3_nt: TGCGCCAGCAGCCCTGGGGTAGCGGGAGGATGGGCCCAGTACTTC
v_call: TRBV7-9; d_call: TRBD2; clone_size: NA; j_call: TRBJ2-7; cdr3_aa: CASSLVSWTSGSYEQYF; cdr3_nt: TGTGCCAGCAGCTTAGTATCCTGGACTAGCGGGAGCTACGAGCAGTACTTC
v_call: TRBV4-1; d_call: TRBD1; clone_size: NA; j_call: TRBJ1-1; cdr3_aa: CASSLGQGWDTEAFF; cdr3_nt: TGCGCCAGCAGCCTTGGACAGGGATGGGACACTGAAGCTTTCTTT
v_call: TRBV20-1; d_call: NA; clone_size: NA; j_call: TRBJ2-5; cdr3_aa: CSARGETPQETQYF; cdr3_nt: TGCAGTGCTAGAGGGGAGACTCCCCAAGAGACCCAGTACTTC
v_call: TRBV4-1; d_call: NA; clone_size: few; j_call: TRBJ2-2; cdr3_aa: CASSHLNTGELFF; cdr3_nt: TGCGCCAGCAGCCACCTTAACACCGGGGAGCTGTTTTTT
v_call: TRBV7-9; d_call: NA; clone_size: NA; j_call: TRBJ2-3; cdr3_aa: CASSLVTTDTQYF; cdr3_nt: TGTGCCAGCAGCTTAGTAACAACAGATACGCAGTATTTT
v_call: TRBV5-1; d_call: NA; clone_size: NA; j_call: TRBJ2-7; cdr3_aa: CASSTRAGEQYF; cdr3_nt: TGCGCCAGCAGCACCAGGGCTGGGGAGCAGTACTTC
v_call: TRBV29-1; d_call: NA; clone_size: NA; j_call: TRBJ2-3; cdr3_aa: CSVVPGSTSDTQYF; cdr3_nt: TGCAGCGTTGTCCCAGGGTCAACTTCAGATACGCAGTATTTT
v_call: TRBV15; d_call: NA; clone_size: NA; j_call: TRBJ1-1; cdr3_aa: CATSSTSNTEAFF; cdr3_nt: TGTGCCACCAGCAGTACATCGAACACTGAAGCTTTCTTT
v_call: TRBV24-1; d_call: NA; clone_size: many; j_call: TRBJ2-3; cdr3_aa: CATSDFIGGYSTDTQYF; cdr3_nt: TGTGCCACCAGTGATTTTATAGGCGGATACAGCACAGATACGCAGTATTTT
v_call: TRBV15; d_call: NA; clone_size: NA; j_call: TRBJ1-5; cdr3_aa: CATSRERGAGNQPQHF; cdr3_nt: TGTGCCACCAGCAGAGAAAGGGGGGCAGGGAATCAGCCCCAGCATTTT
v_call: TRBV4-3; d_call: NA; clone_size: few; j_call: TRBJ2-3; cdr3_aa: CASSLDGFTDTQYF; cdr3_nt: TGCGCCAGCAGCCTGGACGGTTTCACAGATACGCAGTATTTT
v_call: TRBV4-2; d_call: NA; clone_size: NA; j_call: TRBJ1-2; cdr3_aa: CASSQDLSFSRGLGYTF; cdr3_nt: TGTGCCAGCAGCCAAGATCTTTCATTTAGCAGGGGTCTTGGCTACACCTTC
v_call: TRBV5-4; d_call: TRBD2; clone_size: few; j_call: TRBJ2-1; cdr3_aa: CAAGGNEQFF; cdr3_nt: TGTGCCGCCGGGGGGAATGAGCAGTTCTTC
v_call: TRBV6-5; d_call: TRBD1; clone_size: NA; j_call: TRBJ2-7; cdr3_aa: CASSGRGRLYEQYF; cdr3_nt: TGTGCCAGCAGTGGCAGGGGGCGGTTGTACGAGCAGTACTTC
v_call: TRBV11-2; d_call: NA; clone_size: many; j_call: TRBJ2-7; cdr3_aa: CASSNSIAYEQYF; cdr3_nt: TGTGCCAGCAGCAATTCTATCGCCTACGAGCAGTACTTC
v_call: TRBV29-1; d_call: NA; clone_size: few; j_call: TRBJ1-1; cdr3_aa: CSVDAGAQSEAFF; cdr3_nt: TGCAGCGTTGATGCAGGGGCACAATCTGAAGCTTTCTTT
v_call: TRBV25-1; d_call: NA; clone_size: few; j_call: TRBJ2-7; cdr3_aa: CASRGTDSYEQYF; cdr3_nt: TGTGCCAGCAGGGGGACGGATTCCTACGAGCAGTACTTC